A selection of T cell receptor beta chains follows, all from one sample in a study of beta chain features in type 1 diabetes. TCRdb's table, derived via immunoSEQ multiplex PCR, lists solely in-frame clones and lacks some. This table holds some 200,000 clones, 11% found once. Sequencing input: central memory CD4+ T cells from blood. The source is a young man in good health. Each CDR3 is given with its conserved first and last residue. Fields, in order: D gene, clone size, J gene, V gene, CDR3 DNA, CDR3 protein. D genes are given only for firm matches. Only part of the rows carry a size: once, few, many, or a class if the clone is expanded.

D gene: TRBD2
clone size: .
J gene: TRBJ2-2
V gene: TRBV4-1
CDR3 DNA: TGCGCCAGCAGCCAAGGTCCACTAGCGTCAAGCACCGGGGAGCTGTTTTTT
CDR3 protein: CASSQGPLASSTGELFF

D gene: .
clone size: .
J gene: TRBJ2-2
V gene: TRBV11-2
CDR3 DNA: TGTGCCAGCAGCTTAGCAAGGGTGAACACCGGGGAGCTGTTTTTT
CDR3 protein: CASSLARVNTGELFF

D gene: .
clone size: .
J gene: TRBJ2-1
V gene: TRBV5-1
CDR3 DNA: TGCGCCAGCAGCTTGGGAAAGGGCGTGAGTGAGCAGTTCTTC
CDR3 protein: CASSLGKGVSEQFF

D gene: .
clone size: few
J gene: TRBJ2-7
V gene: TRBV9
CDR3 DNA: TGTGCCAGCAGCGCAACGACTGGTTACGAGCAGTACTTC
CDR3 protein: CASSATTGYEQYF

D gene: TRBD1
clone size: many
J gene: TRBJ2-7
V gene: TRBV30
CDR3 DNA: TGTGCCTGGAGTCGCCCTAGCCGGGACAGGGGGAGAGAGCAGTACTTC
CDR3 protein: CAWSRPSRDRGREQYF

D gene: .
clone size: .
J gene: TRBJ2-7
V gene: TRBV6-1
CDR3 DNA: TGTGCCATCAGTGAGTCCACATATCAGGCCCCGGCCTACGAGCAGTACTTC
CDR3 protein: CAISESTYQAPAYEQYF

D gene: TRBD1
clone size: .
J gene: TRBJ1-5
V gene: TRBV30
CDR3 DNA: TGTGCCTGGAGTGTACCTGGGACAGGGTTTAGGAATCAGCCCCAGCATTTT
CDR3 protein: CAWSVPGTGFRNQPQHF

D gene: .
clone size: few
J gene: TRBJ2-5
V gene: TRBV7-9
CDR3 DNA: TGTGCCAGCAGCTTATACGCGGGATGGAGACAAGAGACCCAGTACTTC
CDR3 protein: CASSLYAGWRQETQYF

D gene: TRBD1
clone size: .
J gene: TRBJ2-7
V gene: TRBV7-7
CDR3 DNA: TGTGCCAGCAGCCCCGGACAGGGGATCGACGAGCAGTACTTC
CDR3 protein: CASSPGQGIDEQYF

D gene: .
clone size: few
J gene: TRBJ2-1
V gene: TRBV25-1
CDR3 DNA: TGTGCCAGCGCGGGGGCTTCCTGGGACAATGAGCAGTTCTTC
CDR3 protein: CASAGASWDNEQFF

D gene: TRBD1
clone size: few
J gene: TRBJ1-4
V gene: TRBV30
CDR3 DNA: TGTGCCTGGAACCCCGGGACAGGGGTTAAAAAACTGTTTTTT
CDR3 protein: CAWNPGTGVKKLFF

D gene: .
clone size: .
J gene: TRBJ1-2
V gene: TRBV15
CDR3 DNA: TGTGCCACCAGCAGAGATTCCGGCTATGGCTACACCTTC
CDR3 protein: CATSRDSGYGYTF

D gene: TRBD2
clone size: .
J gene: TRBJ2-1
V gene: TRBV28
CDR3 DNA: TGTGCCAGCAATATTGGTAGCGGGAGGGTTGGTGAGCAGTTCTTC
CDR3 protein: CASNIGSGRVGEQFF

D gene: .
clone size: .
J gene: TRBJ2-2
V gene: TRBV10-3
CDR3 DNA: TGTGCCATCAGTGGAGGGGATACGAACACCGGGGAGCTGTTTTTT
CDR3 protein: CAISGGDTNTGELFF